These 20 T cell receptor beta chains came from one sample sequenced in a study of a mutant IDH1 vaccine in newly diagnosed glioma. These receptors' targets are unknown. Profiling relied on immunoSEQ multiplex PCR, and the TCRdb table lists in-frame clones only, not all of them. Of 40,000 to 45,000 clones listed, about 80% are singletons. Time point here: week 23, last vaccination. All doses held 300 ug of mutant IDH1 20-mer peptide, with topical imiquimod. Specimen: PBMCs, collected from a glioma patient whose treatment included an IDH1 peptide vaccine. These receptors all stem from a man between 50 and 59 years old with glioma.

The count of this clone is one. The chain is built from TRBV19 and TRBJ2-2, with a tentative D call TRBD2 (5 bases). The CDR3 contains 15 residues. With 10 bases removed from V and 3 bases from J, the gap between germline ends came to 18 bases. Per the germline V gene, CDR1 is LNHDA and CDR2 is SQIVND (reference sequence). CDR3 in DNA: TGTGCCACAACCCGCTCTCGGGATTACACCGGGGAGCTGTTTTTT. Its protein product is CATTRSRDYTGELFF.

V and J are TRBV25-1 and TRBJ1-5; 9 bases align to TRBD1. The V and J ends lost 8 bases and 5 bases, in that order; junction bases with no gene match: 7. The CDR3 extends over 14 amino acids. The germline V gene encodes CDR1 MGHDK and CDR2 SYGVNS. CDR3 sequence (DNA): TGTGCCAGCCAGGGGACAGGGAACCATCAGCCCCAGCATTTT. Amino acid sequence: CASQGTGNHQPQHF.

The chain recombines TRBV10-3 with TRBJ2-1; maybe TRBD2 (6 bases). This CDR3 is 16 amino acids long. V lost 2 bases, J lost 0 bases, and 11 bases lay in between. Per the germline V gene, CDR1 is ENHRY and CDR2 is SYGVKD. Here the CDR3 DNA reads TGTGCCATCAGTGAGGGGGGACTCAGCTCCTACAATGAGCAGTTCTTC. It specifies CAISEGGLSSYNEQFF.

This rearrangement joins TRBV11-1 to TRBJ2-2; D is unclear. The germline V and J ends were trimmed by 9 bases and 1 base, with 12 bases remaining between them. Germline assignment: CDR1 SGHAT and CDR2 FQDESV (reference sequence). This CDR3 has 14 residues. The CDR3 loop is CASQIGWNTGELFF. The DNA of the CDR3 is TGTGCCAGTCAGATTGGGTGGAACACCGGGGAGCTGTTTTTT. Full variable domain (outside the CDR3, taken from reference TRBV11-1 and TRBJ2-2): EAEVAQSPRYKITEKSQAVAFWCDPISGHATLYWYRQILGQGPELLVQFQDESVVDDSQLPKDRFSAERLKGVDSTLKIQPAELGDSAMYLCASQIGWNTGELFFGEGSRLTVL.

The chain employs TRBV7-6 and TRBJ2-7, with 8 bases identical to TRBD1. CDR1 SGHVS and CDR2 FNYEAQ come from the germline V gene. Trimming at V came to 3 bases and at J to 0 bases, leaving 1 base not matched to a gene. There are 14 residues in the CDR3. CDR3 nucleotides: TGTGCCAGCAGCTTGACAGGGGACTCCTACGAGCAGTACTTC. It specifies CASSLTGDSYEQYF.

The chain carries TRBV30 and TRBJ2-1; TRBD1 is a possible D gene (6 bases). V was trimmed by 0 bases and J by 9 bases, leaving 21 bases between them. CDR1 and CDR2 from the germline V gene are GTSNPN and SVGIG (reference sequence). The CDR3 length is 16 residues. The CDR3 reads CAWSVKTGLGSGEQFF. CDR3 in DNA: TGTGCCTGGAGTGTTAAGACAGGCCTGGGGTCGGGTGAGCAGTTCTTC.

The CDR3 spells CASSRDGTGELFF. CDR3 DNA sequence: TGTGCCAGCAGCCGCGACGGGACCGGGGAGCTGTTTTTT. The rearrangement links TRBV7-3 to TRBJ2-2; D is unclear. The CDR3 contains 13 residues. Germline V CDR1 and CDR2: SGHTA, FQGTGA. The V end lost 5 bases, the J end lost 5 bases, and 9 bases lay between the germline ends.

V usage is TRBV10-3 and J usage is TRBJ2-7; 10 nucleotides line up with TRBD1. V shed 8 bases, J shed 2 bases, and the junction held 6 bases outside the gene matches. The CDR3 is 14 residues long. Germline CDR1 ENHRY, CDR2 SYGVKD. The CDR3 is CAIASGTGAYEQYF. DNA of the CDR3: TGTGCCATCGCCAGCGGGACAGGGGCCTACGAGCAGTACTTC.

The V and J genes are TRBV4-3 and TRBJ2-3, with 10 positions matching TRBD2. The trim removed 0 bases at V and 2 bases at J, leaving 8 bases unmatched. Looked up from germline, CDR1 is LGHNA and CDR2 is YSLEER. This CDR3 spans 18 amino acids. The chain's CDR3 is CASSQDLASGGYTDTQYF. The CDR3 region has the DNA TGCGCCAGCAGCCAAGATCTGGCTAGCGGGGGATACACAGATACGCAGTATTTT.

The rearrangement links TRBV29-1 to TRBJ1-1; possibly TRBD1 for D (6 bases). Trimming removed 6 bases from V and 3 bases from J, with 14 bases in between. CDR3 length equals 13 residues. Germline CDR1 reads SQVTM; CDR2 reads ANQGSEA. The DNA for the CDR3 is TGCAGCGTCCCCGCGGAGGGGGACACTGAAGCTTTCTTT. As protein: CSVPAEGDTEAFF.

CDR3 DNA: TGTGCCAGCAGCTTAATTAGGCTGGCACCCGAGCAGTACTTC. Its translation: CASSLIRLAPEQYF. The chain joins TRBV11-2 to TRBJ2-7; D remains unclear. The germline gives CDR1 SGHAT, CDR2 FQNNGV. Trimming left V 2 bases short and J 6 bases short, with 14 bases between. The CDR3 is 14 residues long.

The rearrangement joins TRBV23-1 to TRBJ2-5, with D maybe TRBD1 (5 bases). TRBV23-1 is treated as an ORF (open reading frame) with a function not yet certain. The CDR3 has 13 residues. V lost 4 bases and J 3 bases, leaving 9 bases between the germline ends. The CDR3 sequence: CASSPGAEETQYF. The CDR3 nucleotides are TGCGCCAGCAGTCCTGGGGCGGAAGAGACCCAGTACTTC.

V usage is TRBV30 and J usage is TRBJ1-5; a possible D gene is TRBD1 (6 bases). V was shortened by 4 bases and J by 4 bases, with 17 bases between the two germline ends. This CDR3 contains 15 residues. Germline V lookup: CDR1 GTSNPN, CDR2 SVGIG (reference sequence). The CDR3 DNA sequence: TGTGCCTGGACACCCGAGTGGGGGGCTAATCAGCCCCAGCATTTT. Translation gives CAWTPEWGANQPQHF.

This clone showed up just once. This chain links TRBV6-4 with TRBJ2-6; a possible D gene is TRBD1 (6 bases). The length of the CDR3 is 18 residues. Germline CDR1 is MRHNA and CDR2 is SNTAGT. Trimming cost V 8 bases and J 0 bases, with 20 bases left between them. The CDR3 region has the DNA TGTGCCAGCGACCCGCCCCGGGACACGAGCTCTGGGGCCAACGTCCTGACTTTC. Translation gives CASDPPRDTSSGANVLTF.

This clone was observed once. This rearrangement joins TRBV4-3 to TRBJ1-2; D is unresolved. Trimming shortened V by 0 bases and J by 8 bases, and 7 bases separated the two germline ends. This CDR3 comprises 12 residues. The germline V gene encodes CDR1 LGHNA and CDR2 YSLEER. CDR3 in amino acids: CASSQDRGGYTF. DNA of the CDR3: TGCGCCAGCAGCCAAGATCGCGGGGGCTACACCTTC.

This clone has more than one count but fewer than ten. The DNA for the CDR3 is TGTGCCAGCAGCTGGGATTCCACGCAGCCCCAGCATTTT. It translates to CASSWDSTQPQHF. The chain carries TRBV11-2 and TRBJ1-5; no definite D call. CDR3 length: 13 residues. Trimming left V 4 bases short and J 7 bases short, with 11 bases between. Germline lookup yields CDR1 SGHAT and CDR2 FQNNGV.

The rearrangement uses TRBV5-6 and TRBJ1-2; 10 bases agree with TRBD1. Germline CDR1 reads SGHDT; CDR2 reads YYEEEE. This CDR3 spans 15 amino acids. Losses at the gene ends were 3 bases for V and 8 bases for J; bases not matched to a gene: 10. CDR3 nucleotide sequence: TGTGCCAGCAGCTCTCCCCTTGGACAGGGGGAAGGCTACACCTTC. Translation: CASSSPLGQGEGYTF.

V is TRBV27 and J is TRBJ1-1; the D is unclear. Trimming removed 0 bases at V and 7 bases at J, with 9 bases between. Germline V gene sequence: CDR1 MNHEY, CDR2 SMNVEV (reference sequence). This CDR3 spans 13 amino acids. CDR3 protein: CASSLSYLGEAFF. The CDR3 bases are TGTGCCAGCAGTTTATCTTATCTTGGTGAAGCTTTCTTT.

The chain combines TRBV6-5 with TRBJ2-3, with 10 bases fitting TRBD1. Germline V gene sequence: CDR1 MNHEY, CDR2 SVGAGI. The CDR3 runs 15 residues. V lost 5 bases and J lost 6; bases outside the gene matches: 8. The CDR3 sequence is CASSRQGALPDTQYF. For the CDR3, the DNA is TGTGCCAGCAGTAGACAGGGGGCCCTTCCTGATACGCAGTATTTT.

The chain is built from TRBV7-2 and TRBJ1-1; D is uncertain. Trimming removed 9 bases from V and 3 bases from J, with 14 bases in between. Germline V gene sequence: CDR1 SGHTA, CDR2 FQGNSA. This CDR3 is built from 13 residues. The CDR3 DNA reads TGTGCCAGTTTACGAGGAGCGCACACTGAAGCTTTCTTT. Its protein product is CASLRGAHTEAFF.